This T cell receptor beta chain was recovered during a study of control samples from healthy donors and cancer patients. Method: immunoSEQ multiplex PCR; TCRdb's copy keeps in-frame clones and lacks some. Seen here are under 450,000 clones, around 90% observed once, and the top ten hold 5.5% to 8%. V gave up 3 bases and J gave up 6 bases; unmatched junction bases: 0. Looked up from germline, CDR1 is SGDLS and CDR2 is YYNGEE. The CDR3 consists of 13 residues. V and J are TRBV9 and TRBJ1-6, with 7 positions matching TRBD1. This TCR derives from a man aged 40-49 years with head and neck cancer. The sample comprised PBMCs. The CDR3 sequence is CASSGQGNSPLHF. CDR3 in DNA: TGTGCCAGCAGCGGACAGGGTAATTCACCCCTCCACTTT.